These 28 T cell receptor beta chains were sequenced from one sample in a study of T cell responses to AZD1222 COVID-19 vaccine. This table comes from immunoSEQ multiplex PCR, and its TCRdb copy is limited to in-frame clones, with some not included. The data contain 66,000 or so clones, approximately 85% of them singletons. Sequences were derived from peripheral blood, sampled on day 0 of MenACWY control vaccination. These receptors originate from an adult in good health.

The V gene is TRBV6-1, the J gene TRBJ2-3; TRBD2 matches 10 bases. V was pared by 1 base and J by 6 bases, with 13 bases of the junction left unmatched. Germline lookup yields CDR1 MNHNS and CDR2 SASEGT. The length of the CDR3 is 18 residues. CDR3 amino acids: CASSEVWTSGPLGDTQYF. DNA of the CDR3: TGTGCCAGCAGTGAAGTGTGGACTAGCGGACCCCTAGGGGATACGCAGTATTTT.

This sequence joins TRBV19 and TRBJ2-3; 8 nucleotides line up with TRBD2. The CDR3 loop spans 15 amino acids. CDR1 and CDR2 from the germline V gene are LNHDA and SQIVND (reference sequence). V lost 5 bases to trimming and J lost 4 bases; unmatched junction nucleotides: 8. In nucleotides, the CDR3 is TGTGCCAGTAGTCCGGGGACTAGGGGTCCAGATACGCAGTATTTT. Translated, it gives CASSPGTRGPDTQYF.

This clone turned up a few times. The chain recombines TRBV11-2 with TRBJ2-7; 7 bases line up with TRBD2. V gave up 8 bases and J gave up 3 bases; unmatched junction bases: 10. Germline-derived CDR1 and CDR2 are SGHAT and FQNNGV. CDR3 length equals 14 residues. This CDR3 reads CASSLYRGSYEQYF. DNA of the CDR3: TGTGCCAGCTCTCTCTATCGCGGGAGCTACGAGCAGTACTTC.

CDR3 residues: CASSPPAPKETQYF. The CDR3 nucleotides are TGTGCCAGCTCACCACCGGCGCCCAAAGAGACCCAGTACTTC. This chain uses TRBV18 with TRBJ2-5; no reliable D call. The CDR3 is 14 amino acids. Germline loops: CDR1 KGHSH, CDR2 LQKENI. With 0 bases removed from V and 3 bases from J, the gap between germline ends came to 8 bases.

The DNA of the CDR3 is TGTGCCAGCAGCTTATTGCAAGGGGGGACTGAAGCTTTCTTT. This codes for CASSLLQGGTEAFF. This chain joins TRBV7-2 and TRBJ1-1, with D possibly TRBD1 on 6 matching bases. Germline CDR1 is SGHTA and CDR2 is FQGNSA. V was clipped by 2 bases and J by 5 bases, with 12 bases between them. This CDR3 region has 14 residues.

Here the CDR3 DNA reads TGTGCCAGCAGCGCCCGGGACAGTACGTTGAACACTGAAGCTTTCTTT. It codes for CASSARDSTLNTEAFF. The J gene is TRBJ1-1, the V gene TRBV5-5; 7 bases agree with TRBD1. The CDR3 sequence is 16 residues long. Germline V gene data show CDR1 as SGHKS and CDR2 as YYEKEE (reference sequence). Unmatched junction bases numbered 9, after V lost 4 bases and J lost 0 bases.

The chain recombines TRBV25-1 with TRBJ2-1, with TRBD2 as a possible D gene (7 bases). CDR1 is MGHDK, CDR2 SYGVNS, per germline. Trimming left V 3 bases short and J 7 bases short, with 16 bases between. The CDR3 consists of 15 residues. The CDR3 coding sequence is TGTGCCAGCAGTGAGACTGGGGGGGCAGGTAATGAGCAGTTCTTC. This translates into CASSETGGAGNEQFF.

This chain joins TRBV7-2 and TRBJ2-7, with D possibly matching TRBD2 (6 bases). Germline V CDR1 and CDR2: SGHTA, FQGNSA. CDR3 length equals 14 residues. The V gene lost 4 bases and the J gene lost 2 bases, with 12 bases spanning the gap. In nucleotides, the CDR3 is TGTGCCAGCAGCTCGGGACTGATTCCCTACGAGCAGTACTTC. This codes for CASSSGLIPYEQYF.

This clone was observed a handful of times. This chain uses TRBV7-6 with TRBJ2-3, with 7 bases matching TRBD1. The germline gives CDR1 SGHVS, CDR2 FNYEAQ. With 6 bases clipped from V and 2 bases from J, the junction kept 11 bases outside the gene matches. CDR3 size: 16 residues. CDR3 amino acids: CASRRGGGHLTDTQYF. CDR3 sequence (DNA): TGTGCCAGCAGGAGAGGGGGCGGCCATCTCACAGATACGCAGTATTTT.

The rearrangement uses TRBV15 and TRBJ1-1; D may be TRBD1 (6 bases). The CDR3 is made up of 14 amino acids. In germline, CDR1 is LNHNV, CDR2 YYDKDF (reference sequence). Trimming removed 0 bases from V and 4 bases from J, with 9 bases in between. The CDR3 sequence is CATSRDPRGTEAFF. The DNA for the CDR3 is TGTGCCACCAGCAGAGATCCCAGGGGCACTGAAGCTTTCTTT.

This clone was observed a few times. V usage is TRBV7-8 and J usage is TRBJ1-6, with D perhaps matching TRBD1 (5 bases). Trimming removed 1 base at V and 10 bases at J, with 14 bases between. Germline CDR1 SGHVS, CDR2 FQNEAQ. CDR3 length equals 15 residues. CDR3 sequence: CASSLGQGRSSPLHF. The CDR3 nucleotides are TGTGCCAGCAGCTTAGGGCAGGGTAGAAGCTCACCCCTCCACTTT.

This sequence joins TRBV5-4 and TRBJ1-2; the D gene is possibly TRBD1 (6 bases). The germline CDR1 and CDR2 sequences are SGHNT and YYREEE (reference sequence). CDR3 size: 15 residues. V was cut by 5 bases and J by 5 bases, with 19 bases left in between. In DNA form, the CDR3 reads TGTGCCAGCAGTGGATCAGGACAGACCGAATATGGCTACACCTTC. It translates to CASSGSGQTEYGYTF.

This chain uses TRBV7-9 with TRBJ1-1; weak D call: TRBD1 (5 bases). CDR3 size: 15 residues. V dropped 3 bases and J dropped 7 bases, with 18 bases sitting between them. CDR1 is SEHNR, CDR2 FQNEAQ, per germline (reference sequence). In DNA form, the CDR3 reads TGTGCCAGCAGCTTCGGTGGGGGGTTTAGCAATGAAGCTTTCTTT. It encodes CASSFGGGFSNEAFF.

V and J are TRBV6-2 or TRBV6-3 and TRBJ2-3; TRBD1 or TRBD2 may be the D gene (6 bases each). The germline V gene has CDR1 MNHEY and CDR2 SVGEGT. The CDR3 length is 16 residues. V was trimmed by 0 bases and J by 2 bases, leaving 12 bases between them. CDR3 loop: CASSYSYGGPTDTQYF. Written as DNA, the CDR3 is TGTGCCAGCAGTTACTCGTACGGGGGCCCCACAGATACGCAGTATTTT.

The chain uses TRBV5-1 and TRBJ1-2; no definite D call. This CDR3 region has 14 residues. With 0 bases removed from V and 2 bases from J, the gap between germline ends came to 8 bases. Germline values: CDR1 SGHRS, CDR2 YFSETQ. The CDR3 sequence: CASSLDGRNYGYTF. CDR3 DNA: TGCGCCAGCAGCTTGGATGGCAGGAACTATGGCTACACCTTC.

V usage is TRBV19 and J usage is TRBJ1-5; 7 bases match TRBD1. With V trimmed by 6 bases and J by 7 bases, 3 bases remained unmatched. The germline gives CDR1 LNHDA, CDR2 SQIVND (reference sequence). The CDR3 length is 12 residues. As DNA, the CDR3 is TGTGCCAGTAGGACAGGGAAGCAGCCCCAGCATTTT. Residues: CASRTGKQPQHF.

V usage is TRBV13 and J usage is TRBJ2-3; possibly TRBD1 for D (5 bases). The germline gives CDR1 PRHDT, CDR2 FYEKMQ (reference sequence). CDR3 length: 12 residues. V was trimmed by 5 bases and J by 5 bases, leaving 8 bases between them. This CDR3 reads CASSPQGDTQYF. In nucleotides, the CDR3 is TGTGCCAGCAGCCCGCAGGGAGATACGCAGTATTTT.

This clone was recorded a few times. The rearrangement links TRBV19 to TRBJ2-1, with D hard to call. CDR3 length equals 16 residues. Germline assignment: CDR1 LNHDA and CDR2 SQIVND (reference sequence). V was shortened by 7 bases and J by 9 bases, with 25 bases between the two germline ends. The CDR3 loop reads CASTLRSRPRSGEQFF. CDR3 nucleotide sequence: TGTGCCAGTACCTTGAGGTCCCGTCCTAGGTCCGGTGAGCAGTTCTTC.

The J gene is TRBJ1-1, the V gene TRBV5-6; a weak D match, TRBD1 (6 bases). There are 15 residues in the CDR3. The germline CDR1 and CDR2 sequences are SGHDT and YYEEEE. Trimming removed 2 bases from V and 10 bases from J, with 21 bases in between. The CDR3 loop reads CASSLRGAPVGGAFF. The DNA of the CDR3 is TGTGCCAGCAGCTTACGGGGGGCGCCGGTAGGAGGAGCTTTCTTT.

The chain employs TRBV24-1 and TRBJ2-1, with D tentatively TRBD2 (6 bases). The CDR3 has 16 amino acids. Trimming removed 1 base from V and 4 bases from J, with 13 bases in between. CDR1 KGHDR and CDR2 SFDVKD come from the germline V gene. Written as DNA, the CDR3 is TGTGCCACCAGTGATTTCGGGACTCGCAAGTACAATGAGCAGTTCTTC. Protein product: CATSDFGTRKYNEQFF.

The J gene is TRBJ2-7, the V gene TRBV20-1; D gene ambiguous. Per the germline V gene, CDR1 is DFQATT and CDR2 is SNEGSKA (reference sequence). The CDR3 loop spans 11 amino acids. V was pared by 5 bases and J by 4 bases, with 9 bases between. The CDR3 region has the DNA TGCAGTGCTCCTCTGACTTACGAGCAGTACTTC. Its protein is CSAPLTYEQYF.

This chain uses TRBV6-5 with TRBJ2-7; 8 positions match TRBD1. Germline V lookup: CDR1 MNHEY, CDR2 SVGAGI. Losses at the gene ends were 10 bases for V and 3 bases for J; bases not matched to a gene: 8. The CDR3 runs to 13 residues. CDR3 in DNA: TGTGCCACAGAACACAGGGGGAACTACGAGCAGTACTTC. This codes for CATEHRGNYEQYF.

The genes are TRBV19 and TRBJ1-5; 7 positions match TRBD1. CDR1 LNHDA and CDR2 SQIVND come from the germline V gene (reference sequence). The J segment lost 4 bases and the V segment lost 7 bases, leaving 4 bases of the junction unmatched. This CDR3 spans 13 amino acids. This CDR3 reads CASTRDRNQPQHF. The CDR3 DNA sequence: TGTGCCAGTACCCGGGACAGAAATCAGCCCCAGCATTTT.

The chain combines TRBV14 with TRBJ2-5; D possibly matches TRBD1 or TRBD2 (5 bases each). CDR1 is SGHDN, CDR2 FVKESK, per germline. V was cut by 3 bases and J by 1 base, with 12 bases left in between. The CDR3 loop spans 15 amino acids. The CDR3 DNA sequence: TGTGCCAGCAGCCAGGGGGTTGGAGCCCAAGAGACCCAGTACTTC. This sequence encodes CASSQGVGAQETQYF.

The V call is TRBV4-1, the J call TRBJ2-1, with TRBD1 as a possible D gene (6 bases). Germline V gene sequence: CDR1 MGHRA, CDR2 YSYEKL. The CDR3 consists of 15 residues. Trimming cost V 4 bases and J 4 bases, with 14 bases left between them. In DNA form, the CDR3 reads TGCGCCAGCAGCCTAGTTCAGGGGCGGTACAATGAGCAGTTCTTC. As protein: CASSLVQGRYNEQFF.

The V gene is TRBV2, the J gene TRBJ2-7; D is ambiguous. From germline, CDR1 is SNHLY and CDR2 FYNNEI. This CDR3 spans 13 amino acids. V was clipped by 1 base and J by 6 bases, with 10 bases between them. In DNA, the CDR3 is TGTGCCAGCAGTGAAGAACCTTGGGCCGAGCAGTACTTC. Protein product: CASSEEPWAEQYF.

The chain couples TRBV19 to TRBJ1-4; D unresolved. The V and J ends lost 1 base and 4 bases respectively, with 7 bases between them. CDR3 length equals 14 residues. Germline lookup yields CDR1 LNHDA and CDR2 SQIVND (reference sequence). The CDR3 DNA reads as TGTGCCAGTAGTATAGGCCAGCATAATGAAAAACTGTTTTTT. This translates into CASSIGQHNEKLFF.

This clone was detected a few times. The chain combines TRBV6-1 with TRBJ2-7; D might be TRBD1 (5 bases). Germline assignment: CDR1 MNHNS and CDR2 SASEGT. The CDR3 is made up of 14 amino acids. Deletions cut 3 bases from V and 5 bases from J, with 14 bases between. Here the CDR3 DNA reads TGTGCCAGCAGTGAGGGGCATCAGAGCGACGAGCAGTACTTC. Its translation: CASSEGHQSDEQYF.